These 19 T cell receptor beta chains were sequenced from one sample in a study of blood T cell repertoires in COVID-19. Sequencing used immunoSEQ multiplex PCR; TCRdb keeps in-frame clones, though not all of them. The sample includes approximately 240,000 clones, around 88% of them seen just once. What was sequenced was peripheral blood. The origin of the receptors is a woman aged 30 to 39 who had recovered from COVID-19.

The chain uses TRBV6-5 and TRBJ1-1, with TRBD1 matching 7 bases. Trimming removed 5 bases from V and 1 base from J; junction bases left unmatched: 7. The CDR3 covers 15 residues. CDR1 and CDR2 from the germline V gene are MNHEY and SVGAGI. The CDR3 reads CASSTDRPPNTEAFF. The CDR3 DNA is TGTGCCAGCAGTACGGACAGGCCGCCGAACACTGAAGCTTTCTTT.

The V gene is TRBV19, the J gene TRBJ2-3; the D gene is possibly TRBD1 (6 bases). Germline-derived CDR1 and CDR2 are LNHDA and SQIVND (reference sequence). With 10 bases removed from V and 0 bases from J, the gap between germline ends came to 11 bases. The CDR3 sequence is 13 residues long. CDR3 in amino acids: CATRGLSTDTQYF. The CDR3 bases are TGTGCCACCAGGGGTCTGAGCACAGATACGCAGTATTTT.

The rearrangement uses TRBV7-6 and TRBJ2-5; TRBD1 agrees at 9 bases. Per germline, CDR1 SGHVS and CDR2 FNYEAQ. V trimming: 6 bases; J trimming: 4 bases; junction bases outside the gene matches: 12. The CDR3 spans 16 residues. DNA for the CDR3: TGTGCCAGCAGATCAAACAGGGGGCGCTGGCCAGAGACCCAGTACTTC. Amino acid sequence: CASRSNRGRWPETQYF.

This clone was seen more than once but under ten times. This rearrangement joins TRBV5-8 to TRBJ1-1; no clear D. The length of the CDR3 is 13 residues. CDR1 and CDR2 from the germline V gene are SGHTS and YDEGEE. The V gene lost 1 base and the J gene lost 3 bases, with 7 bases spanning the gap. CDR3 coding DNA: TGTGCCAGCAGCTTGTTGAGGGACACTGAAGCTTTCTTT. Its protein product is CASSLLRDTEAFF.

The chain carries TRBV2 and TRBJ2-7; D uncertain. V was trimmed by 1 base and J by 1 base, leaving 8 bases between them. The CDR3 is made up of 14 amino acids. CDR1 is SNHLY and CDR2 is FYNNEI in the germline V gene. The CDR3 sequence: CASSEGRPSYEQYF. CDR3 DNA sequence: TGTGCCAGCAGTGAAGGCAGGCCGTCCTACGAGCAGTACTTC.

V and J are TRBV29-1 and TRBJ2-3, with 12 bases fitting TRBD2. The V and J ends lost 7 bases and 1 base, in that order; junction bases with no gene match: 12. The CDR3 sequence is 17 residues long. The germline V gene has CDR1 SQVTM and CDR2 ANQGSEA. The CDR3 region is CSAPRDGLAGRTDTQYF. CDR3 in DNA: TGCAGCGCCCCTAGGGATGGACTAGCGGGGCGCACAGATACGCAGTATTTT.

The chain recombines TRBV2 with TRBJ2-5, with D perhaps matching TRBD2 (6 bases). The CDR3 contains 14 residues. V was pared by 2 bases and J by 2 bases, with 9 bases between. CDR1 is SNHLY, CDR2 FYNNEI, per germline. Here the CDR3 DNA reads TGTGCCAGCAGTGAATTGGGGGGTCAAGAGACCCAGTACTTC. This encodes CASSELGGQETQYF.

A single count supports this clone. V gene TRBV6-2 or TRBV6-3 combines with J gene TRBJ2-7; TRBD2 agrees at 15 bases. V dropped 5 bases and J dropped 2; count of bases not matched to a gene: 4. Germline lookup yields CDR1 MNHEY and CDR2 SVGEGT. The CDR3 runs 16 residues. The CDR3 DNA sequence: TGTGCCAGCAGTCGCGGACTAGCGGGGGGGCCCTACGAGCAGTACTTC. Amino acid sequence: CASSRGLAGGPYEQYF.

V is TRBV28 and J is TRBJ1-2, with 7 nucleotides matching TRBD1. J gave up 4 bases and V 3 bases, and 14 bases lay outside the gene matches. The germline CDR1 and CDR2 sequences are MDHEN and SYDVKM. This CDR3 has 17 residues. Written as DNA, the CDR3 is TGTGCCAGCAGTTTGAGCCGAGGGGGCAGAGGGTTCTATGGCTACACCTTC. Encoded protein: CASSLSRGGRGFYGYTF.

The CDR3 protein is CASSYNPKQERHAYEQYF. For the CDR3, the DNA is TGTGCCAGCAGCTACAACCCTAAACAAGAGCGGCATGCCTACGAGCAGTACTTC. The chain recombines TRBV11-2 with TRBJ2-7; D possibly corresponds to TRBD2 (5 bases). The CDR3 spans 18 residues. CDR1 is SGHAT and CDR2 is FQNNGV in the germline V gene. With 4 bases removed from V and 2 bases from J, the gap between germline ends came to 24 bases.

V usage is TRBV3-1 (or the pseudogene TRBV3-2) and J usage is TRBJ1-5, with D possibly TRBD1 on 6 matching bases. Looked up from germline, CDR1 is LGHDT and CDR2 is YNNKEL (reference sequence). This CDR3 contains 14 residues. Trimming stripped 5 bases from V and 6 bases from J, with 14 bases between. CDR3 sequence: CASSATGSRQPQHF. The DNA for the CDR3 is TGTGCCAGCAGCGCCACAGGGTCCCGTCAGCCCCAGCATTTT.

The CDR3 spells CASSDGQPLNIQYF. CDR3 nucleotides: TGTGCCAGCAGCGACGGACAGCCTTTAAACATTCAGTACTTC. V gene TRBV5-8 combines with J gene TRBJ2-4; tentative D call: TRBD1 (6 bases). The CDR3 extends over 14 amino acids. V was clipped by 4 bases and J by 6 bases, with 14 bases between them. CDR1 is SGHTS, CDR2 YDEGEE, per germline.

The chain employs TRBV18 and TRBJ2-5; no reliable D call. Germline V gives CDR1 KGHSH, CDR2 LQKENI. V lost 6 bases, J lost 2 bases, and 4 bases lay in between. The CDR3 runs 11 residues. Here the CDR3 reads CASSPQETQYF. Here the CDR3 DNA reads TGTGCCAGCTCTCCTCAAGAGACCCAGTACTTC.

This chain joins TRBV5-1 and TRBJ1-2, with 10 nucleotides matching TRBD1. Unmatched junction bases numbered 7, after V lost 0 bases and J lost 5 bases. This CDR3 has 16 amino acids. Germline-derived CDR1 and CDR2 are SGHRS and YFSETQ. The DNA of the CDR3 is TGCGCCAGCAGCTTGGGGTCGACAGGGGGCTGGTATGGCTACACCTTC. Protein product: CASSLGSTGGWYGYTF.

The rearrangement joins TRBV5-1 to TRBJ2-1; TRBD2 might be the D (5 bases). Trimming left V 3 bases short and J 5 bases short, with 15 bases between. This CDR3 is 15 amino acids long. CDR1 and CDR2 (germline): SGHRS, YFSETQ. The DNA of the CDR3 is TGCGCCAGCAGCTCCCCGAGGCGGGCGAACAATGAGCAGTTCTTC. It translates to CASSSPRRANNEQFF.

The chain combines TRBV15 with TRBJ2-5, with 8 bases matching TRBD1. Germline V lookup: CDR1 LNHNV, CDR2 YYDKDF (reference sequence). V trimming: 0 bases; J trimming: 3 bases; junction bases outside the gene matches: 3. CDR3 length equals 15 residues. The CDR3 DNA reads as TGTGCCACCAGCAGAGATATGACAGGGGAAGAGACCCAGTACTTC. The encoded protein is CATSRDMTGEETQYF.

This clone has more than one count but fewer than ten. The chain recombines TRBV27 with TRBJ2-1, with TRBD1 identical over 12 bases. This CDR3 spans 14 amino acids. Germline loops: CDR1 MNHEY, CDR2 SMNVEV (reference sequence). After removal of 5 bases from V and 10 bases from J, the junction contained 6 bases not matched to a gene. In DNA, the CDR3 is TGTGCCAGCAGTCCCGGGACAGGGGGCGGGGAGCAGTTCTTC. The encoded protein is CASSPGTGGGEQFF.

This clone appeared a few times. J is TRBJ1-6 and V is TRBV6-2 or TRBV6-3; 7 bases map to TRBD1. Losses at the gene ends were 5 bases for V and 9 bases for J; bases not matched to a gene: 13. This CDR3 comprises 16 residues. Germline V gene sequence: CDR1 MNHEY, CDR2 SVGEGT. The DNA of the CDR3 is TGTGCCAGCAGTCCCCGACAGGGTTCAGGGGGTTCACCCCTCCACTTT. It is translated as CASSPRQGSGGSPLHF.

The V and J genes are TRBV2 and TRBJ2-4; 9 bases line up with TRBD2. Trimming removed 5 bases from V and 1 base from J; junction bases left unmatched: 0. The germline V gene has CDR1 SNHLY and CDR2 FYNNEI. The CDR3 runs 14 residues. The DNA for the CDR3 is TGTGCCAGCAGTAGCGGGGGGGCCAAAAACATTCAGTACTTC. Translated, it gives CASSSGGAKNIQYF.